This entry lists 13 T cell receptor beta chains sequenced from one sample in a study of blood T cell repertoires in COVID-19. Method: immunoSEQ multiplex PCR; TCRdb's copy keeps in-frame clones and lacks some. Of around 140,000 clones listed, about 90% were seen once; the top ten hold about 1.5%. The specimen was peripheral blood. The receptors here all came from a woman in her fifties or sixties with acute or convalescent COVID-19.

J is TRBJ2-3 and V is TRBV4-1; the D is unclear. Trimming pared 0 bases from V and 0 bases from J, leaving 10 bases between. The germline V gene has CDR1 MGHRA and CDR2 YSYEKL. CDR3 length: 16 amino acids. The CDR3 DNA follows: TGCGCCAGCAGCCAAGAAGCAAAACCGAGCACAGATACGCAGTATTTT. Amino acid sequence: CASSQEAKPSTDTQYF.

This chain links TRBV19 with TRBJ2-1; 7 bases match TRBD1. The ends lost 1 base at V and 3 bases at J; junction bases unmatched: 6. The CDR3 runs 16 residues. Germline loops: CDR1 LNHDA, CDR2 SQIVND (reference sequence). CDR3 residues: CASSIVSGGDYNEQFF. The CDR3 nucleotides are TGTGCCAGTAGTATAGTTTCAGGGGGTGACTACAATGAGCAGTTCTTC.

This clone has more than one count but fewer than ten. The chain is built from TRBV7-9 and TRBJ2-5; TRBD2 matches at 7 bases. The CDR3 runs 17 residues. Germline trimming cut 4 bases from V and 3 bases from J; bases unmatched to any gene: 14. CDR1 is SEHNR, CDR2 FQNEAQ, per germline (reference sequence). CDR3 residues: CASSSHGGGGGEETQYF. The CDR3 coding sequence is TGTGCCAGCAGCTCCCACGGAGGCGGGGGAGGGGAAGAGACCCAGTACTTC.

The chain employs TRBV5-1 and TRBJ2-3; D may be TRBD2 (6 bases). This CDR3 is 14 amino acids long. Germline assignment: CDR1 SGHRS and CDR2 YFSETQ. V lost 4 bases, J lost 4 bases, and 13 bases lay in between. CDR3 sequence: CASSPEEGSDTQYF. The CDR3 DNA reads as TGCGCCAGCAGCCCGGAGGAGGGGTCAGATACGCAGTATTTT.

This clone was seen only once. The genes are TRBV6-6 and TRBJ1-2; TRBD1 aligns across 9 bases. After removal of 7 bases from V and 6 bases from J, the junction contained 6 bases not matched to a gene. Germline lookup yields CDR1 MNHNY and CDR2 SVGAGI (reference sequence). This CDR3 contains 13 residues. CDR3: CASKTGGAHGYTF. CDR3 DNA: TGTGCCAGCAAAACAGGGGGCGCCCATGGCTACACCTTC.

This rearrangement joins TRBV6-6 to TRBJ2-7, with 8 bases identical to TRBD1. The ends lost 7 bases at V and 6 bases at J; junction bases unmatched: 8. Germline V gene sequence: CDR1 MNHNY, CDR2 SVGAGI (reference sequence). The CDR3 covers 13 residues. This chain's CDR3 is CASMDRASGEQYF. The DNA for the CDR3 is TGTGCCAGCATGGACAGGGCTTCTGGCGAGCAGTACTTC.

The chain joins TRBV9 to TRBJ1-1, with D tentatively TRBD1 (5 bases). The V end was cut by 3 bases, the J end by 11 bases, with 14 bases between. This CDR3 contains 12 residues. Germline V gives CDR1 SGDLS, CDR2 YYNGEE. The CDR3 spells CASSGGGHGAFF. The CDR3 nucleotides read TGTGCCAGCAGCGGCGGGGGTCATGGGGCTTTCTTT. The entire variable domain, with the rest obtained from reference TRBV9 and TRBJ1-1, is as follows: DSGVTQTPKHLITATGQRVTLRCSPRSGDLSVYWYQQSLDQGLQFLIQYYNGEERAKGNILERFSAQQFPDLHSELNLSSLELGDSALYFCASSGGGHGAFFGQGTRLTVV.

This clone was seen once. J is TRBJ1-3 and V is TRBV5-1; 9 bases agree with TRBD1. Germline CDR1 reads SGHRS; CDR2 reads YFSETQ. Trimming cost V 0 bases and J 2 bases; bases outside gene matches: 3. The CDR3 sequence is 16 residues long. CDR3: CASSLGTGATGNTIYF. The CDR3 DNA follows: TGCGCCAGCAGCTTGGGGACAGGGGCAACTGGAAACACCATATATTTT.

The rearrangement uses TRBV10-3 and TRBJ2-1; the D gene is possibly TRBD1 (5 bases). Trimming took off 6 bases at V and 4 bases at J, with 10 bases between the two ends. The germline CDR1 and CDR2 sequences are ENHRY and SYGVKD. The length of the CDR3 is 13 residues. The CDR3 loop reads CAIRAGSYNEQFF. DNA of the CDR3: TGTGCCATCAGGGCAGGGTCTTACAATGAGCAGTTCTTC.

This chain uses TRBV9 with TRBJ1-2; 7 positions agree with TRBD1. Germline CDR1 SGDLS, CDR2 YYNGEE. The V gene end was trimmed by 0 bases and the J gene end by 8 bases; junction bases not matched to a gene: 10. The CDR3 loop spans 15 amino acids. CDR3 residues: CASSVGGTATMGYTF. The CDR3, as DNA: TGTGCCAGCAGCGTAGGAGGGACAGCAACGATGGGCTACACCTTC.

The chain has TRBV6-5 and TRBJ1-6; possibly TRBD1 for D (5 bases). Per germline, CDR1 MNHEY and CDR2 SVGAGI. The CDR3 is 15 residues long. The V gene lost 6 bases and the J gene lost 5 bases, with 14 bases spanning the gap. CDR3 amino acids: CASRLPGRDNSPLHF. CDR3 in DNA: TGTGCCAGCAGACTCCCTGGCAGGGATAATTCACCCCTCCACTTT.

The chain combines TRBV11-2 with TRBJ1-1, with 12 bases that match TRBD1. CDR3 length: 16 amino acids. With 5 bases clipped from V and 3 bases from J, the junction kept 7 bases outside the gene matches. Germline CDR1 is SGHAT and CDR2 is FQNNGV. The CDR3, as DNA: TGTGCCAGCAGCCCGTGGGACAGGGGGCAGGACACTGAAGCTTTCTTT. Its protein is CASSPWDRGQDTEAFF.

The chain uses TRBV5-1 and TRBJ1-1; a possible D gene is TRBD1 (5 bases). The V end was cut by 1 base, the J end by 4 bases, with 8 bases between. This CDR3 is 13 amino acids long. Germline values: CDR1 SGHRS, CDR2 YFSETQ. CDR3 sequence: CASSLHGATEAFF. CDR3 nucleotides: TGCGCCAGCAGCTTGCATGGGGCCACTGAAGCTTTCTTT.